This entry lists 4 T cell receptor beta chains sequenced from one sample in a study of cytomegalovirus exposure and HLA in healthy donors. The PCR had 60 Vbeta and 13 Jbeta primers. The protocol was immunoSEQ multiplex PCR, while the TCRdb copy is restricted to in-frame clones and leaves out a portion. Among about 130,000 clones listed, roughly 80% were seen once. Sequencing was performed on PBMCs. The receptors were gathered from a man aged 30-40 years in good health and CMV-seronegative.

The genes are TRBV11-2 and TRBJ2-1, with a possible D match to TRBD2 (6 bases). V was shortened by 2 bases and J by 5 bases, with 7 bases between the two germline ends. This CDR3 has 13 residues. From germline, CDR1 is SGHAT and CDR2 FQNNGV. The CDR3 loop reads CASSLLANNEQFF. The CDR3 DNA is TGTGCCAGCAGCTTACTAGCGAACAATGAGCAGTTCTTC.

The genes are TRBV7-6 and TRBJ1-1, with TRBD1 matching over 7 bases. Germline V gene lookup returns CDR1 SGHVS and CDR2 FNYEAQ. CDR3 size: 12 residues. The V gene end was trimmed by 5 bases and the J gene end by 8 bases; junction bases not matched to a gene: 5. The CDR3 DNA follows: TGTGCCAGCAGCCACCAGACAGGGGAAGCTTTCTTT. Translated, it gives CASSHQTGEAFF.

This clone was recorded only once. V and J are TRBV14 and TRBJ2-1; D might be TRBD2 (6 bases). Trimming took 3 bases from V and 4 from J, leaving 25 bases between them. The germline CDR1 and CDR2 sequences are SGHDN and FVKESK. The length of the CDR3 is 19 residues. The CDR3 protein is CASSQDLLSVIAEYNEQFF. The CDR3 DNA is TGTGCCAGCAGCCAGGACCTTCTTTCGGTCATAGCGGAGTACAATGAGCAGTTCTTC.

The CDR3 here is CSVMGLAGLETQYF. Here the CDR3 DNA reads TGCAGCGTTATGGGACTAGCGGGATTAGAGACCCAGTACTTC. The chain is built from TRBV29-1 and TRBJ2-5, with TRBD2 identical over 13 bases. V lost 5 bases to trimming and J lost 4 bases; unmatched junction nucleotides: 4. Germline loops: CDR1 SQVTM, CDR2 ANQGSEA. The CDR3 has 14 residues.